The present T cell receptor (beta chain) was sequenced within a study of shared clonotypes between healthy human individuals. Study background: Three men and two women, aged 18 to 49, were donors. Study-level results: Generation probability values for non-shared clonotypes were lower than those for clonotypes shared by all four donors.

Notes on this clone: What it binds is not known.

The germline V and J ends were trimmed by 5 bases and 8 bases, with 18 bases remaining between them. The germline CDR1 and CDR2 sequences are MDHEN and SYDVKM. The CDR3 is made up of 15 amino acids. Researchers ran the assay at a deep level. Some 30,000 T cell genomes (around 200 ng DNA) went into each sorted-subset replicate. TCRdb's copy holds only in-frame clones and misses some; the assay was immunoSEQ multiplex PCR. The sample has more than 1 million clones; around 82% are singletons. The sequence came from a man aged 18 to 29 in good health. Some clones in this sample may be carry-over from other donors' samples. Sequencing was performed on memory CD4+ T cells from PBMCs. Subset: CD45RA-negative fraction. The gene calls are TRBV28 and TRBJ1-4; D is perhaps TRBD1 (5 bases). CDR3 residues: CASSPAGGRSEKLFF. The CDR3 DNA sequence: TGTGCCAGCAGTCCGGCGGGGGGGAGGTCAGAAAAACTGTTTTTT. Together with reference TRBV28 and TRBJ1-4, the CDR3 gives the full variable domain: DVKVTQSSRYLVKRTGEKVFLECVQDMDHENMFWYRQDPGLGLRLIYFSYDVKMKEKGDIPEGYSVSREKKERFSLILESASTNQTSMYLCASSPAGGRSEKLFFGSGTQLSVL.